This T cell receptor beta chain was recovered during a study of neurological immune-mediated disorders. The J segment lost 7 bases and the V segment lost 2 bases, leaving 6 bases of the junction unmatched. This CDR3 has 16 amino acids. Germline lookup yields CDR1 MNHEY and CDR2 SMNVEV (reference sequence). MiXCR, run by TCRdb on the 5' RACE reads, gives a single entry per CDR3 protein. This sample has tens of thousands of distinct CDR3 sequences, with roughly 2% found just once. The table lists this clonotype with many counts. The chain combines TRBV27 with TRBJ2-1; 12 bases map to TRBD2. This sequence was found in a woman aged 40 to 50 with multiple sclerosis. Material: PBMCs. The chain's CDR3 is CASSLGLAGGRNEQFF. The CDR3 coding sequence is TGTGCCAGCAGTTTAGGGCTAGCGGGGGGGCGGAATGAGCAGTTCTTC.